This passage covers 21 T cell receptor beta chains from one sample sequenced in a study of T cell clones after liver transplantation. Repertoires were generated with immunoSEQ multiplex PCR, while TCRdb's copy carries only in-frame clones and drops some. This table has tens of thousands of clones, roughly 84% appearing once. The starting material was CD4+ T cells from blood, obtained 24 months after liver transplant. Receptors were obtained from a human patient who received a liver transplant. Some of the T cells may derive from the graft donor.

The chain employs TRBV2 and TRBJ2-7, with D possibly matching TRBD2 (5 bases). This CDR3 has 13 amino acids. The germline gives CDR1 SNHLY, CDR2 FYNNEI. Trimming pared 7 bases from V and 3 bases from J, leaving 13 bases between. CDR3 in amino acids: CASTGRRIYEQYF. CDR3 bases: TGTGCCAGCACCGGCCGGAGGATCTACGAGCAGTACTTC.

This clone has more than one count but fewer than ten. This chain connects TRBV11-3 to TRBJ1-1, with D unclear. Looked up from germline, CDR1 is SGHNT and CDR2 is YENEEA. There are 14 residues in the CDR3. V lost 5 bases and J lost 6, with 16 bases in between. The CDR3 nucleotides are TGTGCCAGCAGCCGATACCCGGGTAGCCCTGAAGCTTTCTTT. This gives the protein CASSRYPGSPEAFF.

The V call is TRBV7-2, the J call TRBJ2-3, with D unclear. This CDR3 has 15 amino acids. The V end was cut by 5 bases, the J end by 3 bases, with 15 bases between. Germline V gene data show CDR1 as SGHTA and CDR2 as FQGNSA. The CDR3 spells CASSLATIRTDTQYF. In nucleotides, the CDR3 is TGTGCCAGCAGCCTCGCAACCATCAGGACAGATACGCAGTATTTT.

Details on this clone: The sample carries other DNA sequences with the same CDR3. The rearrangement links TRBV5-1 to TRBJ1-4; 7 nucleotides line up with TRBD1. Germline V CDR1 and CDR2: SGHRS, YFSETQ. V shed 2 bases, J shed 2 bases, and the junction held 3 bases outside the gene matches. The CDR3 contains 15 residues. The DNA of the CDR3 is TGCGCCAGCAGCTTCACAGGGGCCACTAATGAAAAACTGTTTTTT. Encoded protein: CASSFTGATNEKLFF.

This chain connects TRBV10-2 to TRBJ2-3; D call uncertain. Germline CDR1 reads WSHSY; CDR2 reads SAAADI. Trimming stripped 6 bases from V and 1 base from J, with 14 bases between. CDR3 length: 15 residues. CDR3: CASRSNQSRTDTQYF. DNA for the CDR3: TGCGCCAGCAGGAGTAACCAATCCCGCACAGATACGCAGTATTTT.

V is TRBV7-9 and J is TRBJ2-7; tentatively, D is TRBD1 or TRBD2 (6 bases each). V lost 5 bases and J lost 3, with 11 bases in between. The CDR3 is made up of 13 amino acids. Germline V lookup: CDR1 SEHNR, CDR2 FQNEAQ (reference sequence). In nucleotides, the CDR3 is TGTGCCAGCAGCCGGGGGCAGGTCTACGAGCAGTACTTC. Translated, it gives CASSRGQVYEQYF.

This clone came up a few times. The V call is TRBV11-2, the J call TRBJ2-7; the D is unclear. This CDR3 contains 16 residues. V lost 8 bases, J lost 6 bases, and 26 bases lay in between. CDR1 is SGHAT, CDR2 FQNNGV, per germline. CDR3 DNA: TGTGCCAGCTCTCCAAGACGGCAATCACTTCCGTCCGAGCAGTACTTC. This translates into CASSPRRQSLPSEQYF.

This rearrangement joins TRBV19 to TRBJ1-1; D gene uncertain. CDR1 is LNHDA, CDR2 SQIVND, per germline (reference sequence). The CDR3 runs 14 residues. The V gene lost 5 bases and the J gene lost 3 bases, with 13 bases spanning the gap. The CDR3 sequence: CASSVGPPYTEAFF. The CDR3 coding sequence is TGTGCCAGTAGTGTAGGGCCTCCATACACTGAAGCTTTCTTT.

V gene TRBV5-4 combines with J gene TRBJ2-7; weak D call: TRBD2 (6 bases). Germline V gives CDR1 SGHNT, CDR2 YYREEE (reference sequence). The CDR3 runs to 13 residues. Trimming shortened V by 4 bases and J by 5 bases, and 13 bases separated the two germline ends. The CDR3 DNA is TGTGCCAGCAGCCCCGGGAGCCCCCACGAGCAGTACTTC. Its translation is CASSPGSPHEQYF.

The CDR3 bases are TGTGCCAGCAGCGGCGCTAGCGGGAGTCCCGGGGAGCTGTTTTTT. Translated: CASSGASGSPGELFF. The chain uses TRBV4-2 and TRBJ2-2; 10 nucleotides match TRBD2. This CDR3 contains 15 residues. Looked up from germline, CDR1 is LGHNA and CDR2 is YNFKEQ. The ends lost 5 bases at V and 6 bases at J; junction bases unmatched: 6.

The chain recombines TRBV27 with TRBJ1-5, with D perhaps matching TRBD1 (5 bases). Deletions cut 2 bases from V and 4 bases from J, with 12 bases between. CDR1 and CDR2 from the germline V gene are MNHEY and SMNVEV (reference sequence). This CDR3 is 15 amino acids long. DNA of the CDR3: TGTGCCAGCAGTTTAGGGGGTATGGCAAATCAGCCCCAGCATTTT. This gives the protein CASSLGGMANQPQHF.

This clone was seen once. The DNA for the CDR3 is TGTGCCAGCAGCTCCATACAGAAGAATACGCAGTATTTT. Protein: CASSSIQKNTQYF. The chain couples TRBV7-3 to TRBJ2-3; the D is unclear. V was clipped by 4 bases and J by 7 bases, with 12 bases between them. In germline, CDR1 is SGHTA, CDR2 FQGTGA. This CDR3 comprises 13 residues. The variable domain in full, with the rest retrieved from reference TRBV7-3 and TRBJ2-3, is GAGVSQTPSNKVTEKGKYVELRCDPISGHTALYWYRQSLGQGPEFLIYFQGTGAADDSGLPNDRFFAVRPEGSVSTLKIQRTERGDSAVYLCASSSIQKNTQYFGPGTRLTVL.

This chain joins TRBV7-2 and TRBJ2-1, with D possibly being TRBD2 (6 bases). The CDR3 contains 15 residues. The germline gives CDR1 SGHTA, CDR2 FQGNSA. V was cut by 2 bases and J by 6 bases, with 14 bases left in between. Here the CDR3 reads CASSLSVGGFNEQFF. DNA of the CDR3: TGTGCCAGCAGCTTATCAGTGGGGGGTTTCAATGAGCAGTTCTTC.

This rearrangement joins TRBV5-1 to TRBJ1-2; 8 nucleotides match TRBD1. Germline loops: CDR1 SGHRS, CDR2 YFSETQ. The length of the CDR3 is 17 residues. The ends lost 4 bases at V and 3 bases at J; junction bases unmatched: 14. This chain's CDR3 is CASSPSGQGVPYYGYTF. The CDR3 bases are TGCGCCAGCAGCCCTTCCGGACAGGGAGTCCCTTACTATGGCTACACCTTC.

This chain connects TRBV5-5 to TRBJ1-5; TRBD1 aligns across 7 bases. The V gene end was trimmed by 2 bases and the J gene end by 1 base; junction bases not matched to a gene: 3. The CDR3 is 15 residues long. CDR1 and CDR2 from the germline V gene are SGHKS and YYEKEE (reference sequence). CDR3 sequence reads: CASSLRQGSNQPQHF. The CDR3 DNA sequence: TGTGCCAGCAGCTTAAGACAGGGCAGCAATCAGCCCCAGCATTTT.

This chain uses TRBV28 with TRBJ2-1; maybe TRBD1 (6 bases). The CDR3 consists of 15 residues. Between the trimmed V and J ends, which lost 1 base and 5 bases, there was a span of 12 bases. The germline CDR1 and CDR2 sequences are MDHEN and SYDVKM. This CDR3 is CASSLLGTTNNEQFF. DNA for the CDR3: TGTGCCAGCAGTTTATTAGGGACAACCAACAATGAGCAGTTCTTC. The variable domain in full, completed from reference TRBV28 and TRBJ2-1, reads DVKVTQSSRYLVKRTGEKVFLECVQDMDHENMFWYRQDPGLGLRLIYFSYDVKMKEKGDIPEGYSVSREKKERFSLILESASTNQTSMYLCASSLLGTTNNEQFFGPGTRLTVL.

The chain carries TRBV5-1 and TRBJ2-3, with D tentatively TRBD1 (5 bases). Germline assignment: CDR1 SGHRS and CDR2 YFSETQ. V was clipped by 2 bases and J by 0 bases, with 10 bases between them. The CDR3 has 15 amino acids. The CDR3 nucleotides read TGCGCCAGCAGCTTAACAGGAATGAGCACAGATACGCAGTATTTT. This translates into CASSLTGMSTDTQYF. Looking up the rest from reference TRBV5-1 and TRBJ2-3 gives the full variable domain: KAGVTQTPRYLIKTRGQQVTLSCSPISGHRSVSWYQQTPGQGLQFLFEYFSETQRNKGNFPGRFSGRQFSNSRSEMNVSTLELGDSALYLCASSLTGMSTDTQYFGPGTRLTVL.

The chain combines TRBV19 with TRBJ2-2, with a weak D call TRBD1 (5 bases). With 8 bases removed from V and 7 bases from J, the gap between germline ends came to 8 bases. Germline loops: CDR1 LNHDA, CDR2 SQIVND (reference sequence). CDR3 length: 11 amino acids. The DNA of the CDR3 is TGTGCCAGTGGGGCCGTCGGGGAGCTGTTTTTT. It translates to CASGAVGELFF.

The J gene is TRBJ2-1, the V gene TRBV28, with D possibly TRBD2 on 6 matching bases. Trimming stripped 0 bases from V and 13 bases from J, with 10 bases between. Germline V lookup: CDR1 MDHEN, CDR2 SYDVKM. The CDR3 length is 12 residues. The CDR3 region has the DNA TGTGCCAGCAGTTTATGGAGTGCGGGACAGTTCTTC. It specifies CASSLWSAGQFF.

This clone was counted once. V and J are TRBV29-1 and TRBJ2-2; no reliable D call. V lost 4 bases, J lost 0 bases, and 9 bases lay in between. CDR3 length: 14 amino acids. CDR1 and CDR2 (germline): SQVTM, ANQGSEA. The CDR3 coding sequence is TGCAGCGTTGGACAACTCTCGAACACCGGGGAGCTGTTTTTT. It yields the protein CSVGQLSNTGELFF.

As regards this clone: A junction end diverges from the germline sequence, so it may reflect a read error. The V and J genes are TRBV7-8 and TRBJ1-6; the D gene is possibly TRBD1 (5 bases). CDR3 size: 16 residues. Germline loops: CDR1 SGHVS, CDR2 FQNEAQ. This CDR3 reads CASSLKGRVGNPPLHF. As DNA, the CDR3 is TGTGCCAGCAGCTTAAAAGGCAGGGTGGGTAATCCACCCCTCCACTTT.